The 20 T cell receptor beta chains below all came from one sample that was sequenced in a study of blood T cell repertoires in COVID-19. Assay used: immunoSEQ multiplex PCR; TCRdb lists only in-frame clones, some missing. This sample has some 700,000 clones, with 70% to 90% found just once. The material sequenced was peripheral blood. Receptors were obtained from a woman younger than 30 with acute or convalescent COVID-19.

This chain joins TRBV19 and TRBJ1-3; D unclear. The V end was cut by 5 bases, the J end by 2 bases, with 13 bases between. There are 15 residues in the CDR3. Germline CDR1 LNHDA, CDR2 SQIVND (reference sequence). CDR3 protein: CASSARWGAGNTIYF. The CDR3 DNA reads TGTGCCAGTAGTGCTCGCTGGGGAGCTGGAAACACCATATATTTT.

The chain has TRBV7-9 and TRBJ2-7; perhaps TRBD2 as D (6 bases). Trimming stripped 5 bases from V and 4 bases from J, with 21 bases between. The CDR3 extends over 16 amino acids. CDR1 is SEHNR, CDR2 FQNEAQ, per germline (reference sequence). DNA for the CDR3: TGTGCCAGCAGCATAAAGGGAAGGGGACTTTTGTACGAGCAGTACTTC. This translates into CASSIKGRGLLYEQYF. The full variable domain, its missing parts supplied by reference TRBV7-9 and TRBJ2-7, is DTGVSQNPRHKITKRGQNVTFRCDPISEHNRLYWYRQTLGQGPEFLTYFQNEAQLEKSRLLSDRFSAERPKGSFSTLEIQRTEQGDSAMYLCASSIKGRGLLYEQYFGPGTRLTVT.

This chain joins TRBV11-2 and TRBJ2-7; 10 bases fit TRBD2. The germline V gene has CDR1 SGHAT and CDR2 FQNNGV. With 4 bases clipped from V and 2 bases from J, the junction kept 5 bases outside the gene matches. This CDR3 is 15 amino acids long. The CDR3 bases are TGTGCCAGCAGCTCCAGCGGGGGGGCCCCCTACGAGCAGTACTTC. Its protein product is CASSSSGGAPYEQYF.

The chain carries TRBV29-1 and TRBJ1-1; 10 positions agree with TRBD1. The CDR3 runs 14 residues. V trimming: 0 bases; J trimming: 7 bases; junction bases outside the gene matches: 5. Germline V gene lookup returns CDR1 SQVTM and CDR2 ANQGSEA. The CDR3 reads CSVEDRQGAYEAFF. The CDR3, as DNA: TGCAGCGTTGAAGACCGACAGGGGGCTTATGAAGCTTTCTTT.

The chain combines TRBV5-6 with TRBJ1-2; D is possibly TRBD1 (5 bases). Germline V lookup: CDR1 SGHDT, CDR2 YYEEEE. V was clipped by 5 bases and J by 7 bases, with 15 bases between them. The CDR3 sequence is 13 residues long. This chain's CDR3 is CASRSPPGGGYTF. The CDR3 bases are TGTGCCAGCAGATCACCCCCGGGGGGTGGCTACACCTTC.

The chain links TRBV19 to TRBJ2-2; D may be TRBD2 (5 bases). The CDR3 is made up of 17 amino acids. V was cut by 2 bases and J by 4 bases, with 17 bases left in between. Germline V gene sequence: CDR1 LNHDA, CDR2 SQIVND (reference sequence). This CDR3 is CASSIHRGVGGTGELFF. CDR3 in DNA: TGTGCCAGTAGTATACACCGGGGTGTGGGTGGCACCGGGGAGCTGTTTTTT.

The chain recombines TRBV7-9 with TRBJ2-7, with a weak D call TRBD2 (6 bases). Trimming took off 5 bases at V and 0 bases at J, with 11 bases between the two ends. Germline CDR1 reads SEHNR; CDR2 reads FQNEAQ (reference sequence). The CDR3 is made up of 14 amino acids. This chain's CDR3 is CASSAPGLSYEQYF. The CDR3 DNA follows: TGTGCCAGCAGCGCCCCGGGACTCTCCTACGAGCAGTACTTC.

This clone showed up just a few times. This sequence joins TRBV19 and TRBJ1-1; TRBD1 agrees at 7 bases. The trim removed 7 bases at V and 3 bases at J, leaving 2 bases unmatched. The CDR3 spans 12 residues. CDR1 is LNHDA and CDR2 is SQIVND in the germline V gene (reference sequence). CDR3 loop: CASKRGHTEAFF. Here the CDR3 DNA reads TGTGCCAGTAAGAGGGGGCACACTGAAGCTTTCTTT.

The chain carries TRBV11-2 and TRBJ2-1, with 12 nucleotides matching TRBD2. Germline assignment: CDR1 SGHAT and CDR2 FQNNGV. The junction had 11 bases not matched to a gene; V was cut back by 4 bases and J by 1 base. This CDR3 spans 19 amino acids. The chain's CDR3 is CASSWDLAGGPGSYNEQFF. Here the CDR3 DNA reads TGTGCCAGCAGCTGGGACCTAGCGGGGGGGCCGGGTTCCTACAATGAGCAGTTCTTC.

The chain carries TRBV15 and TRBJ1-6, with 9 bases aligning to TRBD1. Losses at the gene ends were 6 bases for V and 5 bases for J; bases not matched to a gene: 17. The germline CDR1 and CDR2 sequences are LNHNV and YYDKDF (reference sequence). This CDR3 is built from 19 residues. CDR3 sequence (DNA): TGTGCCACCAGAACCCTCACACAGGGGGCGGTCTGGAATAATTCACCCCTCCACTTT. This encodes CATRTLTQGAVWNNSPLHF. Looking up the rest from reference TRBV15 and TRBJ1-6 gives the full variable domain: DAMVIQNPRYQVTQFGKPVTLSCSQTLNHNVMYWYQQKSSQAPKLLFHYYDKDFNNEADTPDNFQSRRPNTSFCFLDIRSPGLGDTAMYLCATRTLTQGAVWNNSPLHFGNGTRLTVT.

This clone has a handful of counts. The CDR3: CASSDLAGASTDTQYF. The DNA of the CDR3 is TGTGCCAGCAGTGATCTAGCGGGGGCGTCCACAGATACGCAGTATTTT. The genes are TRBV6-4 and TRBJ2-3; TRBD2 matches at 10 bases. The CDR3 has 16 residues. Germline CDR1 is MRHNA and CDR2 is SNTAGT. After removal of 3 bases from V and 2 bases from J, the junction contained 5 bases not matched to a gene.

The chain links TRBV6-5 to TRBJ2-1; D is perhaps TRBD1 (6 bases). Per the germline V gene, CDR1 is MNHEY and CDR2 is SVGAGI. With 10 bases removed from V and 3 bases from J, the gap between germline ends came to 13 bases. This CDR3 region has 13 residues. CDR3 sequence reads: CATHEDSYNEQFF. The DNA for the CDR3 is TGTGCCACCCACGAGGACAGCTACAATGAGCAGTTCTTC.

This clone was recorded only once. CDR3 region: CASSLRGIHQPQHF. In DNA form, the CDR3 reads TGTGCCAGCAGCTTAAGGGGGATTCATCAGCCCCAGCATTTT. The chain has TRBV7-2 and TRBJ1-5; perhaps TRBD1 as D (6 bases). Per germline, CDR1 SGHTA and CDR2 FQGNSA. V was clipped by 2 bases and J by 5 bases, with 10 bases between them. There are 14 residues in the CDR3.

In this sample, this clone turned up once. This chain links TRBV30 with TRBJ1-4, with D hard to call. The CDR3 loop spans 14 amino acids. Germline lookup yields CDR1 GTSNPN and CDR2 SVGIG (reference sequence). V was pared by 2 bases and J by 10 bases, with 17 bases between. The CDR3: CAWSLRSTGRKLFF. The CDR3 coding sequence is TGTGCCTGGAGTCTAAGATCAACGGGGAGAAAACTGTTTTTT.

The genes are TRBV7-9 and TRBJ1-2; 8 bases match TRBD1. CDR3 length: 15 amino acids. V lost 6 bases, J lost 5 bases, and 11 bases stayed unmatched. The germline gives CDR1 SEHNR, CDR2 FQNEAQ (reference sequence). The chain's CDR3 is CASSRSTGQDYGYTF. The CDR3 region has the DNA TGTGCCAGCAGTAGAAGTACGGGACAGGATTATGGCTACACCTTC.

This rearrangement joins TRBV5-1 to TRBJ1-1; 8 bases match TRBD1. Germline V CDR1 and CDR2: SGHRS, YFSETQ. The CDR3 covers 15 residues. Trimming at V came to 4 bases and at J to 2 bases, leaving 7 bases not matched to a gene. The CDR3, as DNA: TGCGCCAGCAGCCCGTTCGGACAGGGTAACACTGAAGCTTTCTTT. Amino acids: CASSPFGQGNTEAFF.

The V gene is TRBV4-1, the J gene TRBJ2-7; the match to TRBD2 covers 10 bases. The CDR3 is made up of 17 amino acids. Germline V gene sequence: CDR1 MGHRA, CDR2 YSYEKL. The trim removed 6 bases at V and 0 bases at J, leaving 11 bases unmatched. As DNA, the CDR3 is TGCGCCAGCAGTGAGATAGCGGGGGGCACCCTCTCCTACGAGCAGTACTTC. Translating it yields CASSEIAGGTLSYEQYF.

This sequence joins TRBV2 and TRBJ1-2; perhaps TRBD1 as D (6 bases). The CDR3 is made up of 13 amino acids. Deletions cut 11 bases from V and 5 bases from J, with 18 bases between. In germline, CDR1 is SNHLY, CDR2 FYNNEI. For the CDR3, the DNA is TGTGCCGGAGACACACAGGGATCTTATGGCTACACCTTC. The encoded protein is CAGDTQGSYGYTF.

This chain links TRBV2 with TRBJ1-2; D is undetermined. V lost 4 bases and J lost 2, with 11 bases in between. The CDR3 totals 14 residues. CDR1 and CDR2 from the germline V gene are SNHLY and FYNNEI. CDR3: CASSGQEDNYGYTF. The CDR3 coding sequence is TGTGCCAGCAGTGGGCAGGAGGACAACTATGGCTACACCTTC.

This clone has only one observation. This chain joins TRBV3-1 (or the pseudogene TRBV3-2) and TRBJ2-4; the match to TRBD2 covers 12 bases. This CDR3 has 14 amino acids. V trimming: 4 bases; J trimming: 6 bases; junction bases outside the gene matches: 1. Germline V gives CDR1 LGHDT, CDR2 YNNKEL (reference sequence). The CDR3 DNA is TGTGCCAGCAGCCGGGGACTAGCGGGAAACATTCAGTACTTC. It is translated as CASSRGLAGNIQYF.